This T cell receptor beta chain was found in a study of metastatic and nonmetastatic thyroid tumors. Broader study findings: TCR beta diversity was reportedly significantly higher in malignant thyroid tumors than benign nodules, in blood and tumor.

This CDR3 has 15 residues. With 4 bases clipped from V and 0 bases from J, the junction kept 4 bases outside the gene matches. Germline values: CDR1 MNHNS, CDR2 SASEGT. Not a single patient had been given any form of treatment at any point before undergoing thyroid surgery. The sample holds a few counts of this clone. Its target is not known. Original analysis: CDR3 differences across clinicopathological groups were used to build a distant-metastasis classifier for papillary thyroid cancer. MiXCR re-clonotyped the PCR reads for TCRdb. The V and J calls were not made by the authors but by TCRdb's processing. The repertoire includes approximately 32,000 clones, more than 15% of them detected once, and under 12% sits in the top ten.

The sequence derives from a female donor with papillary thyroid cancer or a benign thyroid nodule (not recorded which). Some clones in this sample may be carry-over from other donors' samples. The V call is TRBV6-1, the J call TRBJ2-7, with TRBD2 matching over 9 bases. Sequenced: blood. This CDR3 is CASSVETSGSYEQYF. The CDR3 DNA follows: TGTGCCAGCAGTGTGGAGACTAGCGGCTCCTACGAGCAGTACTTC.